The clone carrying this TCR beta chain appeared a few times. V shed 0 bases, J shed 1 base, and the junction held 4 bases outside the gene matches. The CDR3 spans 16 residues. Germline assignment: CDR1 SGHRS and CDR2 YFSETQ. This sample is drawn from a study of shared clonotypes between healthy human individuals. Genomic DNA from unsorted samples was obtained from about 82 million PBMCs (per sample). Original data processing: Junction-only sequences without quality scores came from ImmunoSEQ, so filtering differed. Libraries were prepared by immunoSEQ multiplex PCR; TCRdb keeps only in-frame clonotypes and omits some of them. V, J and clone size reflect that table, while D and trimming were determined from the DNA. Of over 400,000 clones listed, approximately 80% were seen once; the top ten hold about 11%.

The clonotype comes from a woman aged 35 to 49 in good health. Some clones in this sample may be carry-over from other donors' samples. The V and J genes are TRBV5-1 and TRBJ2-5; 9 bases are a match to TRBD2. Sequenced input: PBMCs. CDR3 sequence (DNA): TGCGCCAGCAGCTTGGGGGGCGGGGGGGCCCAAGAGACCCAGTACTTC. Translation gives CASSLGGGGAQETQYF.